Sequencing of this TCR beta chain was carried out in a study of shared clonotypes between healthy human individuals. Points from the study as a whole: An expected dependence of interdonor clonotype sharing on sequencing depth was noted. Clonotypes that were shared across a handful of donors made up roughly 5% of naive CD4 clonotypes.

All of the donors resided in Nashville, Tennessee, and each was a Caucasian adult. Trimming cost V 1 base and J 2 bases, with 11 bases left between them. The CDR3 is 15 amino acids. Germline V gene sequence: CDR1 SGHTA, CDR2 FQGNSA. This table comes from immunoSEQ multiplex PCR, and its TCRdb copy is limited to in-frame clones, with some not included. Of about 2.4 million clones listed, under 95% are singletons. Points on this clone: Its antigen is unknown. Different DNA sequences within this sample yield the same CDR3.

The receptor comes from a man in his late teens or twenties in good health. Some clones in this sample may be carry-over from other donors' samples. J is TRBJ2-5 and V is TRBV7-2; D is unresolved. Sequencing was carried out using naive CD4+ T cells from PBMCs. Described subset: CD45RA+ positively selected. CDR3 in amino acids: CASSLESGSQETQYF. DNA for the CDR3: TGTGCCAGCAGCTTAGAATCGGGCAGTCAAGAGACCCAGTACTTC. Using reference TRBV7-2 and TRBJ2-5 for the parts outside the CDR3, the full variable domain is GAGVSQSPSNKVTEKGKDVELRCDPISGHTALYWYRQSLGQGLEFLIYFQGNSAPDKSGLPSDRFSAERTGGSVSTLTIQRTQQEDSAVYLCASSLESGSQETQYFGPGTRLLVL.